This paragraph reports one TCR beta chain. Its antigen is not identified. The protocol was immunoSEQ multiplex PCR, while the TCRdb copy is restricted to in-frame clones and leaves out a portion. The profile shows fewer than 850,000 clones, around 72% of them singletons. Between the trimmed V and J ends, which lost 5 bases and 8 bases, there was a span of 16 bases. Germline CDR1 reads MRHNA; CDR2 reads SNTAGT. CDR3 length equals 15 residues. The record originates from a study of shared clonotypes between healthy human individuals. Study-wide points: It was anticipated that sequencing depth would influence how many clonotypes donors shared. Generation probabilities were higher for clonotypes shared across all four sorted-subset donors than for unshared ones.

The specimen was memory CD4+ T cells sorted from blood. Subset specified: CD45RA-negative fraction. This clonotype originated in a woman aged 25 to 45 in good health. The gene calls are TRBV6-4 and TRBJ1-6; tentative D call: TRBD1 (5 bases). The CDR3 DNA follows: TGTGCCAGCAGTTTGGGGCCCAGCGGGGATTCACCCCTCCACTTT. It encodes CASSLGPSGDSPLHF.